The clone carrying this T cell receptor beta chain has more than one count but fewer than ten. The sample belongs to a study of cytomegalovirus exposure and HLA in healthy donors. Germline assignment: CDR1 SNHLY and CDR2 FYNNEI. CDR3 length equals 14 residues. The germline V and J ends were trimmed by 8 bases and 1 base, with 15 bases remaining between them. Profiling relied on immunoSEQ multiplex PCR, and the TCRdb table lists in-frame clones only, not all of them. The sample has 200,000 or so clones, about four fifths seen once. The sequenced material came from PBMCs. The genes are TRBV2 and TRBJ2-7, with D perhaps matching TRBD2 (6 bases). This clonotype was sampled from a man in his late teens or twenties in good health and CMV-seropositive. The CDR3: CASGEEVTSYEQYF. CDR3 DNA sequence: TGTGCCAGCGGGGAGGAGGTGACGTCCTACGAGCAGTACTTC.